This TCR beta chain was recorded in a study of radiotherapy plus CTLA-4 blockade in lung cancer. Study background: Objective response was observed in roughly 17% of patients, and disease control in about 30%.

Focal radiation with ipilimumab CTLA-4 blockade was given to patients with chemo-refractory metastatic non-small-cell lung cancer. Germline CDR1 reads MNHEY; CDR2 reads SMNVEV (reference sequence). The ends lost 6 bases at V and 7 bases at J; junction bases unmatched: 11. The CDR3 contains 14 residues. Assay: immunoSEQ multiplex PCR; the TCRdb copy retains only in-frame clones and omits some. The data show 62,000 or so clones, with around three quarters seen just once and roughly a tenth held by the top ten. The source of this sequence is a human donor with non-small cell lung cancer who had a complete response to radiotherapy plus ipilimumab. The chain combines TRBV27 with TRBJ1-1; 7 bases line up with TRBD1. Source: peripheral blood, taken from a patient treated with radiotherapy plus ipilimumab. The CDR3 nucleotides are TGTGCCAGCAGGAGGGGTTCGACAGGGAGTGAAGCTTTCTTT. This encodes CASRRGSTGSEAFF.